This T cell receptor beta chain emerged from a study of cytomegalovirus exposure and HLA in healthy donors. Study information: An early release of data contained approximately 85 million unique TCRs, which came from HLA-typed donors.

The junction had 6 bases not matched to a gene; V was cut back by 2 bases and J by 2 bases. The CDR3 totals 16 residues. CDR1 and CDR2 (germline): MNHNY, SVGAGI (reference sequence). Study findings and constraints: More clonal expansion characterized HLA-associated TCR beta chains than equally common others in a later analysis. It was reportedly the case that the classifier diagnosed cytomegalovirus status with high specificity and sensitivity. Previous analysis showed most TCR beta V segments were productive about 87% or about 30% of the time.

Concerning this clone: What it binds is not known.

PCR employed 60 Vbeta and 13 Jbeta primers. The table came from immunoSEQ multiplex PCR; TCRdb's copy has only in-frame clones and leaves some out. The sample lists 250,000 to 300,000 clones, about four fifths occurring once. This TCR was recovered from a woman in her thirties or forties in good health and CMV-seropositive. J is TRBJ2-7 and V is TRBV6-6; the match to TRBD2 covers 10 bases. Sequencing was carried out using PBMCs. The CDR3 spells CASSYGETSGAYEQYF. CDR3 bases: TGTGCCAGCAGTTACGGGGAAACTAGCGGGGCCTACGAGCAGTACTTC.